This TCR beta chain was found in a study of CD8+ T cells in alopecia areata. Broader study findings: Scalp samples also yield sequences of resident alphabeta T cells from normal skin.

This clone was seen a few times. What it binds is not known. Germline V lookup: CDR1 SQVTM, CDR2 ANQGSEA. The V gene end was trimmed by 4 bases and the J gene end by 4 bases; junction bases not matched to a gene: 3. The CDR3 spans 13 residues. Investigators isolated RNA and reverse transcribed it into cDNA to act as the sequencing template. TCRdb keeps only in-frame clones here, not all; method: immunoSEQ multiplex PCR. The sample contains some 110,000 clones, less than 70% of which appear only once. This chain uses TRBV29-1 with TRBJ2-7; TRBD2 matches 11 bases. The clonotype was recovered from a human donor in good health. Sequenced input: CD4+ T cells sorted from blood. The CDR3 bases are TGCAGCGTTGCGACTAGCGGGGTTTACGAGCAGTACTTC. Its protein is CSVATSGVYEQYF.